The rows below give T cell receptor beta chains drawn from one sample of a study of cytomegalovirus exposure and HLA in healthy donors. Produced via immunoSEQ multiplex PCR; TCRdb's table is partial and in-frame only. The sample contains approximately 50,000 clones, around 90% of which appear only once. The material sequenced was PBMCs. These receptors were obtained from a woman aged 25 to 39 in good health and CMV-seronegative. The CDR3 runs from the conserved cysteine through the conserved F or W. The order of the fields is V gene, J gene, CDR3 protein.

v_call: TRBV28; j_call: TRBJ1-1; cdr3_aa: CASTGGVSTEAFF
v_call: TRBV7-3; j_call: TRBJ1-1; cdr3_aa: CASSLIGGGTEAFF
v_call: TRBV30; j_call: TRBJ1-4; cdr3_aa: CAWTGATNEKLFF
v_call: TRBV27; j_call: TRBJ2-3; cdr3_aa: CASGLAGTTDTQYF
v_call: TRBV28; j_call: TRBJ1-3; cdr3_aa: CASSLRQYSGNTIYF
v_call: TRBV28; j_call: TRBJ2-1; cdr3_aa: CASSMMTGAGGDEQFF
v_call: TRBV27; j_call: TRBJ1-5; cdr3_aa: CASSQLQGRGNQPQHF
v_call: TRBV25-1; j_call: TRBJ1-1; cdr3_aa: CASSGQGWMNTEAFF
v_call: TRBV5-1; j_call: TRBJ2-3; cdr3_aa: CASRQGSTDTQYF
v_call: TRBV28; j_call: TRBJ1-3; cdr3_aa: CASSTGRSGNTIYF
v_call: TRBV30; j_call: TRBJ2-1; cdr3_aa: CAWSDLLAGVNNEQFF
v_call: TRBV5-1; j_call: TRBJ2-2; cdr3_aa: CASSLPQTSGKTGELFF
v_call: TRBV5-1; j_call: TRBJ1-1; cdr3_aa: CASSWRQGQTGTEAFF
v_call: TRBV7-6; j_call: TRBJ2-7; cdr3_aa: CASSFFSRQGAGEQYF
v_call: TRBV5-1; j_call: TRBJ2-1; cdr3_aa: CASSEGQGGTYSSYNEQFF
v_call: TRBV4-1; j_call: TRBJ2-1; cdr3_aa: CASSHPGTSYNEQFF
v_call: TRBV4-1; j_call: TRBJ2-7; cdr3_aa: CASSLEEGTYEQYF
v_call: TRBV6-5; j_call: TRBJ1-2; cdr3_aa: CASSGGPPYGYTF
v_call: TRBV9; j_call: TRBJ2-7; cdr3_aa: CASSEGASSTYEQYF
v_call: TRBV10-3; j_call: TRBJ2-7; cdr3_aa: CAISDDSGSSYEQYF
v_call: TRBV19; j_call: TRBJ2-1; cdr3_aa: CASSPDYFYEQFF
v_call: TRBV19; j_call: TRBJ1-1; cdr3_aa: CASSIRTGLLNTEAFF
v_call: TRBV29-1; j_call: TRBJ2-3; cdr3_aa: CSACRADPTDTQYF
v_call: TRBV27; j_call: TRBJ2-5; cdr3_aa: CASSLKVRAGPYQETQYF
v_call: TRBV28; j_call: TRBJ2-1; cdr3_aa: CAIISGSSYNEQFF
v_call: TRBV27; j_call: TRBJ1-4; cdr3_aa: CASSLGRGVTNEKLFF
v_call: TRBV28; j_call: TRBJ1-1; cdr3_aa: CASSAAGGTEAFF
v_call: TRBV4-3; j_call: TRBJ2-1; cdr3_aa: CASSERLAQSYNEQFF
v_call: TRBV9; j_call: TRBJ1-4; cdr3_aa: CASSRGGNEKLFF
v_call: TRBV29-1; j_call: TRBJ2-7; cdr3_aa: CSVARDYSGEQYF
v_call: TRBV5-1; j_call: TRBJ2-5; cdr3_aa: CASSWGLAVQETQYF